The subject of this entry is one T cell receptor (beta chain). This sample was taken from a study of shared clonotypes between healthy human individuals. Profiled with immunoSEQ multiplex PCR; TCRdb holds only in-frame clones, not every one. Altogether about 2.4 million clones are present, 80% to 95% being singletons, with the ten largest covering roughly 0.39%. Trimming took 3 bases from V and 4 from J, leaving 13 bases between them. The germline V gene encodes CDR1 SGHRS and CDR2 YFSETQ. CDR3 length: 14 residues. The donors, healthy adults who were HIV-negative, had experienced no recent acute infections or vaccinations.

The receptor was derived from a man younger than 35 in good health. Some clones in this sample may be carry-over from other donors' samples. This chain connects TRBV5-1 to TRBJ1-2, with a tentative D call TRBD1 (5 bases). Specimen: naive CD4+ T cells from PBMCs. The subset is: CD45RA+ positively selected. The CDR3 coding sequence is TGCGCCAGCAGCTCCTCATCGGGACCCTATGGCTACACCTTC. The encoded protein is CASSSSSGPYGYTF.